This T cell receptor (beta chain) was identified in a study of cytomegalovirus exposure and HLA in healthy donors. About the research overall: There were 90 million to 140 million unique TCR beta sequences, drawn from roughly 200 million T cells, in an earlier analysis.

The CDR3 runs 13 residues. Germline CDR1 and CDR2: MNHEY and SVGAGI. The V end was cut by 8 bases, the J end by 2 bases, with 11 bases between. Study results and limitations: TRBV6-2, TRBV6-3 and other indistinguishable V segments were excluded. Among donors in an Asian-associated ancestry cluster, a later analysis reportedly found fewer N-insertions than the roughly 610-donor mean.

As to this clone: Its antigen is undetermined.

A multiplex PCR was run with 60 Vbeta primers and 13 Jbeta primers. Authors' processing steps: Around 11 million shared chains were among approximately 87 million unique TCR beta chains counted in a later analysis. This table comes from immunoSEQ multiplex PCR, and its TCRdb copy is limited to in-frame clones, with some not included. The V and J calls and clone size were taken over from that table, and D and trimming were inferred from the DNA. The sample yields about 110,000 clones, around 70% seen once. This receptor was obtained from a man younger than 45 in good health and CMV-seropositive. This chain uses TRBV6-5 with TRBJ2-3, with D hard to call. Sequenced: PBMCs. The CDR3 sequence is CASSFQVTDTQYF. Written as DNA, the CDR3 is TGTGCCAGCTCATTTCAGGTCACAGATACGCAGTATTTT.